Listed here are 27 T cell receptor beta chains from one sample, sequenced in a study of blood T cells in healthy people across ages. Combining a sample-barcoded 5' primer with a J-beta primer mix, a second PCR ran for about 6 to 11 cycles. TCRdb analysed the 5' RACE reads with MiXCR anew, one entry per CDR3 protein. This sample has 1.2 million to 1.5 million distinct CDR3 sequences, with around two fifths found just once. What was sequenced was blood. Source of these receptors: a woman younger than 30 in good health.

The rearrangement links TRBV27 to TRBJ2-7, with no clear D. Per germline, CDR1 MNHEY and CDR2 SMNVEV (reference sequence). Trimming left V 8 bases short and J 6 bases short, with 11 bases between. The CDR3 totals 11 residues. CDR3 amino acids: CASHRAGEQYF. The CDR3, as DNA: TGTGCCAGCCATAGGGCCGGCGAGCAGTACTTC.

The sample holds many counts of this clonotype. The chain recombines TRBV10-3 with TRBJ1-2, with TRBD1 identical over 8 bases. Germline lookup yields CDR1 ENHRY and CDR2 SYGVKD. The CDR3 has 12 amino acids. J gave up 7 bases and V 4 bases, and 2 bases lay outside the gene matches. CDR3 nucleotides: TGTGCCATCAGTGTTGACAGGGGTGGCTACACCTTC. Translation gives CAISVDRGGYTF.

This clonotype was seen only a few times. This CDR3 reads CASSFASARLGQPQHF. In DNA form, the CDR3 reads TGTGCCAGCAGTTTTGCTTCGGCTAGGTTAGGTCAGCCCCAGCATTTT. V usage is TRBV12-3 or TRBV12-4 and J usage is TRBJ1-5; D is undetermined. V lost 3 bases, J lost 6 bases, and 18 bases lay in between. CDR3 size: 16 residues.

This clonotype was counted between two and nine times. The chain joins TRBV29-1 to TRBJ2-3, with D possibly being TRBD1 (6 bases). This CDR3 spans 15 amino acids. Germline values: CDR1 SQVTM, CDR2 ANQGSEA. The V end was cut by 5 bases, the J end by 0 bases, with 15 bases between. CDR3 coding DNA: TGCAGCGTTTCCAGGGGTCTTATAAGCACAGATACGCAGTATTTT. Residues: CSVSRGLISTDTQYF.

The V call is TRBV3-1, the J call TRBJ2-7; a weak D match, TRBD1 (6 bases). The J call may be faulty, since TRBJ2-5 better matches the DNA end. Germline CDR1 is LGHDT and CDR2 is YNNKEL (reference sequence). The CDR3 spans 15 residues. CDR3 DNA: TGTGCCAGCACCACAGGGTTAGCAGGGGCTACGACCCAGTACTTC. It encodes CASTTGLAGATTQYF.

This sequence joins TRBV6-6 and TRBJ2-7; no firm D call. There are 15 residues in the CDR3. Per germline, CDR1 MNHNY and CDR2 SVGAGI (reference sequence). V lost 8 bases, J lost 6 bases, and 23 bases lay in between. The chain's CDR3 is CASLGPKGLSSEQYF. The CDR3 DNA sequence: TGTGCCAGCTTAGGCCCAAAGGGCCTATCGAGCGAGCAGTACTTC.

The gene calls are TRBV21-1 and TRBJ2-7; the table names TRBD2, a call not compared with the DNA. TRBV21-1 is a recognized pseudogene. The CDR3 runs to 17 residues. This CDR3 reads CASTKGVDLSGIYEQYF. The CDR3 DNA sequence: TGTGCCAGCACAAAAGGCGTCGACCTTAGCGGGATCTACGAGCAGTACTTC.

This clonotype came up a few times. CDR3 protein: CATSDLLDPYGYTF. For the CDR3, the DNA is TGTGCCACCAGTGATTTGCTTGACCCCTATGGCTACACCTTC. This chain uses TRBV24-1 with TRBJ1-2; the D is unclear. CDR1 is KGHDR, CDR2 SFDVKD, per germline. There are 14 residues in the CDR3. The ends were cut back, 0 bases at V and 4 bases at J, with 8 bases in the middle.

The chain uses TRBV5-1 and TRBJ1-1; the D is unclear. The V gene lost 7 bases and the J gene lost 0 bases, with 13 bases spanning the gap. CDR3 size: 14 residues. Germline V lookup: CDR1 SGHRS, CDR2 YFSETQ. CDR3 sequence reads: CASGPPGVNTEAFF. In nucleotides, the CDR3 is TGCGCCAGCGGCCCCCCCGGGGTGAACACTGAAGCTTTCTTT.

The chain has TRBV18 and TRBJ1-2; the D gene is possibly TRBD1 (5 bases). CDR1 and CDR2 (germline): KGHSH, LQKENI. The CDR3 contains 14 residues. Trimming shortened V by 2 bases and J by 0 bases, and 7 bases separated the two germline ends. CDR3 sequence: CASSPATANYGYTF. CDR3 DNA: TGTGCCAGCTCACCAGCGACAGCTAACTATGGCTACACCTTC.

The table lists this clonotype with a few counts. V and J are TRBV20-1 and TRBJ1-1; no definite D call. Trimming pared 6 bases from V and 2 bases from J, leaving 7 bases between. The CDR3 sequence is 11 residues long. Germline-derived CDR1 and CDR2 are DFQATT and SNEGSKA (reference sequence). CDR3 sequence (DNA): TGCAGTGCCCCGTCCAACACTGAAGCTTTCTTT. It codes for CSAPSNTEAFF.

V is TRBV15 and J is TRBJ1-2; perhaps TRBD1 as D (6 bases). Between the trimmed V and J ends, which lost 0 bases and 5 bases, there was a span of 13 bases. CDR3 size: 15 residues. CDR1 and CDR2 (germline): LNHNV, YYDKDF (reference sequence). The CDR3 DNA reads TGTGCCACCAGCAGAGATCGGACAGCAGGGTATGGCTACACCTTC. Translated, it gives CATSRDRTAGYGYTF. The entire variable domain, with the rest obtained from reference TRBV15 and TRBJ1-2, is as follows: DAMVIQNPRYQVTQFGKPVTLSCSQTLNHNVMYWYQQKSSQAPKLLFHYYDKDFNNEADTPDNFQSRRPNTSFCFLDIRSPGLGDTAMYLCATSRDRTAGYGYTFGSGTRLTVV.

This clonotype was seen a few times. The gene calls are TRBV20-1 and TRBJ2-7; D gene unclear. The germline V gene has CDR1 DFQATT and CDR2 SNEGSKA (reference sequence). V gave up 3 bases and J gave up 2 bases, with 17 bases separating them. This CDR3 spans 15 amino acids. Written as DNA, the CDR3 is TGCAGTGCTAGCCGGTCGGGCAGCCTCACCTACGAGCAGTACTTC. Amino acids: CSASRSGSLTYEQYF.

The genes are TRBV6-1 and TRBJ2-7, with TRBD2 as a possible D gene (5 bases). V was cut by 8 bases and J by 7 bases, with 24 bases left in between. CDR1 and CDR2 (germline): MNHNS, SASEGT. This CDR3 comprises 15 residues. The CDR3 here is CASVARGYIDNEQYF. The CDR3 bases are TGTGCCAGCGTGGCTCGGGGTTACATTGACAATGAGCAGTACTTC.

The sample holds a few counts of this clonotype. The V call is TRBV7-9, the J call TRBJ1-6; D ambiguous. Trimming took 4 bases from V and 10 from J, leaving 23 bases between them. This CDR3 is built from 17 residues. Germline CDR1 is SEHNR and CDR2 is FQNEAQ (reference sequence). The CDR3 is CASSSHDASGSKSPLHF. The DNA of the CDR3 is TGTGCCAGCAGCTCCCACGATGCGTCCGGTTCGAAATCACCCCTCCACTTT.

This clonotype was observed a few times. The chain joins TRBV20-1 to TRBJ1-1; D ambiguous. Trimming removed 6 bases from V and 5 bases from J, with 13 bases in between. This CDR3 comprises 12 residues. CDR1 is DFQATT, CDR2 SNEGSKA, per germline (reference sequence). The CDR3 region has the DNA TGCAGTGCGCCCCGGGATTTGACTGAAGCTTTCTTT. Residues: CSAPRDLTEAFF.

There are a few counts of this clonotype. The rearrangement joins TRBV15 to TRBJ2-4; a weak D match, TRBD1 (6 bases). V was cut by 2 bases and J by 0 bases, with 17 bases left in between. This CDR3 contains 18 residues. Germline loops: CDR1 LNHNV, CDR2 YYDKDF (reference sequence). CDR3 region: CATSRTGGGGKAKNIQYF. Written as DNA, the CDR3 is TGTGCCACCAGCAGAACTGGGGGCGGAGGAAAAGCCAAAAACATTCAGTACTTC. The whole variable domain, filled in from reference TRBV15 and TRBJ2-4, reads DAMVIQNPRYQVTQFGKPVTLSCSQTLNHNVMYWYQQKSSQAPKLLFHYYDKDFNNEADTPDNFQSRRPNTSFCFLDIRSPGLGDTAMYLCATSRTGGGGKAKNIQYFGAGTRLSVL.

This clonotype was seen more than once but under ten times. This chain connects TRBV6-4 to TRBJ2-6; D is undetermined. Germline CDR1 MRHNA, CDR2 SNTAGT. CDR3 length equals 15 residues. V dropped 9 bases and J dropped 0 bases, with 12 bases sitting between them. The chain's CDR3 is CARIPTVSGANVLTF. DNA for the CDR3: TGTGCCAGGATACCGACCGTCTCTGGGGCCAACGTCCTGACTTTC.

This rearrangement joins TRBV20-1 to TRBJ2-7, with TRBD2 matching over 7 bases. Germline V gives CDR1 DFQATT, CDR2 SNEGSKA (reference sequence). The V and J ends lost 6 bases and 2 bases, in that order; junction bases with no gene match: 13. CDR3 length: 15 amino acids. The CDR3: CSAPAGRVGTYEQYF. CDR3 bases: TGCAGTGCACCAGCGGGACGGGTGGGTACCTACGAGCAGTACTTC.

The sample holds a few counts of this clonotype. The gene calls are TRBV12-3 or TRBV12-4 and TRBJ2-1; no clear D. The V end lost 3 bases, the J end lost 12 bases, and 15 bases lay between the germline ends. The CDR3 loop spans 13 amino acids. The CDR3 protein is CASSFRASEVQFF. CDR3 DNA: TGTGCCAGCAGTTTTAGGGCCTCCGAGGTGCAGTTCTTC.

The chain recombines TRBV18 with TRBJ2-3, with D unclear. V was clipped by 3 bases and J by 2 bases, with 6 bases between them. The CDR3 has 13 residues. Germline CDR1 and CDR2: KGHSH and LQKENI. The CDR3 is CASSPQTTDTQYF. The CDR3 DNA reads as TGTGCCAGCTCACCCCAAACCACAGATACGCAGTATTTT.

This clonotype came up a few times. V and J are TRBV4-1 and TRBJ1-2; no clear D gene. V lost 5 bases to trimming and J lost 1 base, with 8 bases between them. The length of the CDR3 is 13 residues. CDR1 and CDR2 (germline): MGHRA, YSYEKL. Written as DNA, the CDR3 is TGCGCCAGCAGCGGGATGGGTAACTATGGCTACACCTTC. Protein product: CASSGMGNYGYTF.

The J gene is TRBJ2-3, the V gene TRBV30; D is unclear. CDR1 is GTSNPN, CDR2 SVGIG, per germline (reference sequence). With 3 bases removed from V and 4 bases from J, the gap between germline ends came to 8 bases. The CDR3 is 12 residues long. The CDR3 sequence: CAWRVGSDTQYF. CDR3 in DNA: TGTGCCTGGAGGGTAGGCTCAGATACGCAGTATTTT. Complete variable domain (other parts from reference TRBV30 and TRBJ2-3): SQTIHQWPATLVQPVGSPLSLECTVEGTSNPNLYWYRQAAGRGLQLLFYSVGIGQISSEVPQNLSASRPQDRQFILSSKKLLLSDSGFYLCAWRVGSDTQYFGPGTRLTVL.

This clonotype was picked up a small number of times. V is TRBV7-8 and J is TRBJ1-5; D may be TRBD1 (6 bases). V shed 1 base and J shed 1 base, with 11 bases lying between them. Per the germline V gene, CDR1 is SGHVS and CDR2 is FQNEAQ. The CDR3 sequence is 16 residues long. CDR3 nucleotides: TGTGCCAGCAGCTTAGGAGTTCAGGGGAGCAATCAGCCCCAGCATTTT. This codes for CASSLGVQGSNQPQHF.

The rearrangement uses TRBV4-3 and TRBJ1-1; D is perhaps TRBD1 (6 bases). Germline V gene data show CDR1 as LGHNA and CDR2 as YSLEER. This CDR3 contains 15 residues. Trimming removed 2 bases from V and 6 bases from J, with 16 bases in between. The CDR3 coding sequence is TGCGCCAGCAGCCAATCTGACAGGACCCCAGCTGAAGCTTTCTTT. Its protein product is CASSQSDRTPAEAFF.

The chain joins TRBV29-1 to TRBJ1-2, with D possibly matching TRBD1 (5 bases). The CDR3 consists of 11 residues. Trimming removed 3 bases from V and 13 bases from J, with 15 bases in between. The germline V gene has CDR1 SQVTM and CDR2 ANQGSEA. CDR3: CSVEYSGYCTF. In DNA form, the CDR3 reads TGCAGCGTTGAGTACTCAGGGTATTGCACCTTC.

This clonotype has ten or more counts. The chain is built from TRBV29-1 and TRBJ2-7; 9 bases agree with TRBD1. Germline V gene sequence: CDR1 SQVTM, CDR2 ANQGSEA. V dropped 4 bases and J dropped 5; count of bases not matched to a gene: 9. The CDR3 is made up of 14 amino acids. This chain's CDR3 is CSVGWTGVLDEQYF. As DNA, the CDR3 is TGCAGCGTTGGGTGGACAGGGGTTTTGGACGAGCAGTACTTC.